This T cell receptor (beta chain) was retrieved from a study of cytomegalovirus exposure and HLA in healthy donors. Study-level points and caveats: Subsequent analysis revealed that first-cohort TCR clusters tended to co-occur in the 100 to 150 validation repertoires.

A word on this clone: Its antigen is currently unknown.

TCRdb keeps only in-frame clones here, not all; method: immunoSEQ multiplex PCR. The sample lists 99,000 or so clones; approximately 90% were seen once. Sequencing was done on a sample of PBMCs. The sequence was obtained from a young woman in good health and CMV-seropositive.

CDR3 amino acids: CASSSPGVPNYGYTF. CDR3 nucleotide sequence: TGCGCCAGCAGCTCGCCAGGGGTGCCTAACTATGGCTACACCTTC. The chain recombines TRBV5-1 with TRBJ1-2; D may be TRBD1 (6 bases). Trimming shortened V by 3 bases and J by 0 bases, and 12 bases separated the two germline ends. From germline, CDR1 is SGHRS and CDR2 YFSETQ. The CDR3 is made up of 15 amino acids.